Following are 3 T cell receptor beta chains from one sample sequenced in a study of T cells after yellow fever vaccination. TCRdb processed the 5' RACE reads anew with MiXCR; each CDR3 protein has one entry. Found here are fewer than 450,000 distinct CDR3 sequences, roughly 10% of them singletons; the top ten hold roughly 18%. The sequences come from PBMCs, collected on the day of the first yellow fever vaccination. The source is a young man who received the YFV17D yellow fever vaccine.

The chain is built from TRBV29-1 and TRBJ2-1; 7 bases are a match to TRBD1. The CDR3 runs 14 residues. V lost 3 bases and J lost 2; bases outside the gene matches: 4. Per germline, CDR1 SQVTM and CDR2 ANQGSEA. CDR3 sequence (DNA): TGCAGCGTTGATCCAGGGGGTGCCTACAATGAGCAGTTCTTC. This gives the protein CSVDPGGAYNEQFF.

This clonotype was recorded a few times. This chain links TRBV9 with TRBJ2-5; TRBD2 matches 7 bases. CDR1 is SGDLS, CDR2 YYNGEE, per germline. The V and J ends lost 1 base and 5 bases, in that order; junction bases with no gene match: 11. The CDR3 covers 16 residues. For the CDR3, the DNA is TGTGCCAGCAGCGTACTAAGCGGGGTGGTCGGTGAGACCCAGTACTTC. It specifies CASSVLSGVVGETQYF.

The chain is built from TRBV4-3 and TRBJ2-5; D not certain. The germline V gene has CDR1 LGHNA and CDR2 YSLEER. CDR3 size: 15 residues. With 0 bases removed from V and 1 base from J, the gap between germline ends came to 9 bases. The CDR3 protein is CASSQETRSQETQYF. For the CDR3, the DNA is TGCGCCAGCAGCCAAGAAACACGCAGCCAAGAGACCCAGTACTTC.